What follows are 18 T cell receptor beta chains derived from one specimen sequenced in a study of lymphopenia after photon versus proton radiotherapy. Data came from immunoSEQ multiplex PCR; TCRdb stores just in-frame clones and leaves some out. The sample yields about 64,000 clones, 75% to 90% seen once. Material: peripheral blood, obtained from a patient treated with proton-based radiotherapy. Receptor source: a man aged 80 or over with esophageal cancer.

V gene TRBV15 combines with J gene TRBJ1-1; no reliable D call. This CDR3 is 16 amino acids long. Between the trimmed V and J ends, which lost 0 bases and 4 bases, there was a span of 15 bases. Germline CDR1 is LNHNV and CDR2 is YYDKDF (reference sequence). The CDR3: CATSRDEIGLLTEAFF. For the CDR3, the DNA is TGTGCCACCAGCAGAGATGAGATCGGCTTACTCACTGAAGCTTTCTTT.

The rearrangement joins TRBV28 to TRBJ1-4; the D is unclear. Germline CDR1 and CDR2: MDHEN and SYDVKM. The CDR3 length is 12 residues. Between the trimmed V and J ends, which lost 6 bases and 3 bases, there was a span of 5 bases. The CDR3 nucleotides read TGTGCCAGCAGCCATTCTAATGAAAAACTGTTTTTT. It encodes CASSHSNEKLFF. Filled out from reference TRBV28 and TRBJ1-4, the complete variable domain reads DVKVTQSSRYLVKRTGEKVFLECVQDMDHENMFWYRQDPGLGLRLIYFSYDVKMKEKGDIPEGYSVSREKKERFSLILESASTNQTSMYLCASSHSNEKLFFGSGTQLSVL.

The rearrangement uses TRBV10-1 and TRBJ2-1; 8 positions match TRBD1. The CDR3 is 13 residues long. J lost 8 bases, V lost 4 bases, and 4 bases had no gene match. In germline, CDR1 is WNHNN, CDR2 SYGVQD (reference sequence). The CDR3 nucleotides are TGCGCCAGCAGTGGGACAGGGCCGGATGAGCAGTTCTTC. Its translation is CASSGTGPDEQFF.

The chain has TRBV6-1 and TRBJ1-4; 8 bases align to TRBD1. With V trimmed by 3 bases and J by 8 bases, 8 bases remained unmatched. Germline V CDR1 and CDR2: MNHNS, SASEGT. The CDR3 extends over 15 amino acids. The CDR3 is CASSDGRQGIEKLFF. The CDR3 coding sequence is TGTGCCAGCAGTGATGGGCGACAGGGGATAGAAAAACTGTTTTTT.

The chain employs TRBV6-6 and TRBJ1-2; D is possibly TRBD1 (6 bases). V was pared by 5 bases and J by 12 bases, with 13 bases between. Germline assignment: CDR1 MNHNY and CDR2 SVGAGI (reference sequence). The CDR3 loop spans 11 amino acids. CDR3 in amino acids: CASSLGQFHTF. The DNA of the CDR3 is TGTGCCAGCAGTCTTGGACAGTTCCACACCTTC.

This chain joins TRBV9 and TRBJ1-2, with 8 bases matching TRBD1. Per the germline V gene, CDR1 is SGDLS and CDR2 is YYNGEE. J lost 8 bases, V lost 5 bases, and 11 bases had no gene match. This CDR3 spans 14 amino acids. The CDR3 coding sequence is TGTGCCAGCAGTCCTGGACAGGGAGGGAGAGGCTACACCTTC. As protein: CASSPGQGGRGYTF.

The rearrangement links TRBV7-2 to TRBJ2-7, with D possibly being TRBD2 (6 bases). The CDR3 contains 14 residues. Germline V CDR1 and CDR2: SGHTA, FQGNSA. V lost 1 base to trimming and J lost 5 bases, with 12 bases between them. The CDR3 DNA reads TGTGCCAGCAGCTTAGACGGGAGAGGGGACGAGCAGTACTTC. The encoded protein is CASSLDGRGDEQYF.

The V and J genes are TRBV19 and TRBJ2-3, with 7 nucleotides matching TRBD2. V lost 7 bases, J lost 3 bases, and 7 bases stayed unmatched. The CDR3 length is 14 residues. Germline V CDR1 and CDR2: LNHDA, SQIVND (reference sequence). DNA of the CDR3: TGTGCCAGTACCGTGACCGGGAGGACAGATACGCAGTATTTT. Encoded protein: CASTVTGRTDTQYF.

This clone came up once. The rearrangement links TRBV11-1 to TRBJ1-6, with D perhaps matching TRBD1 (5 bases). The germline V gene has CDR1 SGHAT and CDR2 FQDESV (reference sequence). The CDR3 extends over 13 amino acids. The V and J ends lost 3 bases and 10 bases respectively, with 10 bases between them. CDR3 sequence reads: CASSFQGGSPLHF. The CDR3 DNA sequence: TGTGCCAGCAGCTTTCAGGGAGGATCACCCCTCCACTTT.

The chain combines TRBV5-1 with TRBJ2-5; 8 nucleotides match TRBD1. From germline, CDR1 is SGHRS and CDR2 YFSETQ. CDR3 length: 15 amino acids. J was trimmed by 3 bases and V by 0 bases; bases with no gene match: 4. The CDR3 sequence: CASSLVQGAEETQYF. The CDR3 region has the DNA TGCGCCAGCAGCTTGGTGCAGGGGGCAGAAGAGACCCAGTACTTC.

The rearrangement links TRBV7-3 to TRBJ1-2; a weak D match, TRBD1 (6 bases). The V and J ends lost 1 base and 0 bases respectively, with 9 bases between them. Germline V CDR1 and CDR2: SGHTA, FQGTGA. The CDR3 runs to 15 residues. Here the CDR3 DNA reads TGTGCCAGCAGCTTAAGAGGGGGAGCTAACTATGGCTACACCTTC. This sequence encodes CASSLRGGANYGYTF.

This clone occurred a few times. This sequence joins TRBV5-5 and TRBJ2-1, with TRBD2 matching 7 bases. The CDR3 has 16 residues. V trimming: 4 bases; J trimming: 2 bases; junction bases outside the gene matches: 9. Germline V gene data show CDR1 as SGHKS and CDR2 as YYEKEE (reference sequence). The CDR3 region is CASSPLGSGAYNEQFF. For the CDR3, the DNA is TGTGCCAGCAGCCCTCTGGGGAGCGGGGCCTACAATGAGCAGTTCTTC.

In this sample, this clone turned up a few times. The V gene is TRBV9, the J gene TRBJ2-1; 7 bases align to TRBD2. Unmatched junction bases numbered 8, after V lost 4 bases and J lost 7 bases. This CDR3 has 14 amino acids. Per germline, CDR1 SGDLS and CDR2 YYNGEE. This chain's CDR3 is CASSSASGLNEQFF. As DNA, the CDR3 is TGTGCCAGCAGCTCCGCTAGCGGTTTAAATGAGCAGTTCTTC.

The gene calls are TRBV21-1 and TRBJ2-3; the table's TRBD1 call for D was not verified on the DNA. TRBV21-1 represents a pseudogene. CDR3 length: 12 residues. The CDR3 DNA is TGTGCCAGCAGACCAGGGCCAGATACGCAGTATTTT. This gives the protein CASRPGPDTQYF.

The table lists this clone with a few counts. The J gene is TRBJ1-2, the V gene TRBV30; D unresolved. Trimming pared 0 bases from V and 7 bases from J, leaving 9 bases between. Germline CDR1 is GTSNPN and CDR2 is SVGIG (reference sequence). CDR3 length: 12 residues. CDR3 in amino acids: CAWSVGLSGYTF. The CDR3 DNA reads TGTGCCTGGAGTGTTGGTCTGAGTGGCTACACCTTC.

The chain joins TRBV12-5 to TRBJ1-5; D perhaps matches TRBD1 (6 bases). V lost 5 bases, J lost 6 bases, and 11 bases lay in between. Germline V gene sequence: CDR1 LGHNT, CDR2 FRNRAP. This CDR3 region has 13 residues. Here the CDR3 DNA reads TGTGCTAGTGGTCCGACAGGTCTTCAGCCCCAGCATTTT. This encodes CASGPTGLQPQHF.

The genes are TRBV6-5 and TRBJ2-1; 10 bases are shared with TRBD1. The ends lost 2 bases at V and 5 bases at J; junction bases unmatched: 0. This CDR3 contains 14 residues. Germline V lookup: CDR1 MNHEY, CDR2 SVGAGI. The CDR3: CASSYGTGDNEQFF. DNA for the CDR3: TGTGCCAGCAGTTACGGGACAGGGGACAATGAGCAGTTCTTC.

The chain couples TRBV9 to TRBJ2-7; D unclear. The germline V gene encodes CDR1 SGDLS and CDR2 YYNGEE. This CDR3 is 13 amino acids long. Trimming took 3 bases from V and 3 from J, leaving 10 bases between them. CDR3 DNA: TGTGCCAGCAGCGCCGCGGACGGCTACGAGCAGTACTTC. Its protein product is CASSAADGYEQYF. Full variable domain (outside the CDR3, taken from reference TRBV9 and TRBJ2-7): DSGVTQTPKHLITATGQRVTLRCSPRSGDLSVYWYQQSLDQGLQFLIQYYNGEERAKGNILERFSAQQFPDLHSELNLSSLELGDSALYFCASSAADGYEQYFGPGTRLTVT.